The source of this TCR beta chain is a study of blood T cell repertoires in COVID-19. Whole-study context: Whether acute or convalescent, the COVID-19 samples came from the United States, Italy and Spain. Nucleic acid was either cDNA or gDNA, and it came from T cells, B-cell-depleted T cells, or PBMCs.

Original processing methods: Quantification of nucleated cells was approximated via reference gene primer amplification. Repertoires were generated with immunoSEQ multiplex PCR, while TCRdb's copy carries only in-frame clones and drops some. The V and J calls and clone size come from that table; D and trimming were worked out from the DNA. The table records approximately 530,000 clones, approximately 91% of them present only once. From germline, CDR1 is LGHNA and CDR2 YNFKEQ. Trimming cost V 3 bases and J 5 bases, with 19 bases left between them. The CDR3 contains 16 residues. This clonotype was sampled from a woman in her fifties or sixties with COVID-19, enrolled during active disease. This chain connects TRBV4-2 to TRBJ2-5; tentative D call: TRBD2 (6 bases). The sequenced material came from peripheral blood. Here the CDR3 DNA reads TGTGCCAGCAGCCAGGACCGGAACGGTGGGGGGGAGACCCAGTACTTC. Translation gives CASSQDRNGGGETQYF.